The 30 T cell receptor beta chains below all came from one sample that was sequenced in a study of PD-1 blockade in classical Hodgkin lymphoma. Time point given: cycle 4 day 1 (C4D1), after more than 5 weeks of nivolumab. Every one of the patients relapsed after autologous stem cell transplantation (brentuximab vedotin exposure was variable). Negative selection with magnetic separation was used to purify CD4+ T cells from thawed PBMCs. Profiling relied on immunoSEQ multiplex PCR, and the TCRdb table lists in-frame clones only, not all of them. The table lists 25,000 to 35,000 clones, approximately 81% of them singletons, with roughly 0.6% in the top ten. The starting material was CD4+ T cells from blood, obtained before the fourth cycle of nivolumab. Receptors originate from a human donor with classical Hodgkin lymphoma.

The chain joins TRBV5-1 to TRBJ2-1, with D uncertain. V was cut by 7 bases and J by 5 bases, with 19 bases left in between. This CDR3 has 15 residues. The germline gives CDR1 SGHRS, CDR2 YFSETQ. CDR3 sequence (DNA): TGCGCCAGCCGGTTCGATACGGGCCAAAACAATGAGCAGTTCTTC. It codes for CASRFDTGQNNEQFF.

The rearrangement joins TRBV19 to TRBJ1-2; 10 nucleotides agree with TRBD1. This CDR3 comprises 14 residues. V lost 11 bases to trimming and J lost 4 bases; unmatched junction nucleotides: 10. CDR1 and CDR2 from the germline V gene are LNHDA and SQIVND (reference sequence). CDR3 sequence reads: CAAKRDRGSYGYTF. The CDR3 DNA follows: TGTGCCGCTAAGCGGGACAGGGGATCCTATGGCTACACCTTC.

This clone was observed once. The V call is TRBV5-6, the J call TRBJ1-2; TRBD1 might be the D (6 bases). Per germline, CDR1 SGHDT and CDR2 YYEEEE. V shed 4 bases and J shed 4 bases, with 14 bases lying between them. CDR3 size: 14 residues. The CDR3 nucleotides are TGTGCCAGCAGCCACTACAGGGTGGGCTATGGCTACACCTTC. Translating gives CASSHYRVGYGYTF. Complete variable domain (other parts from reference TRBV5-6 and TRBJ1-2): DAGVTQSPTHLIKTRGQQVTLRCSPKSGHDTVSWYQQALGQGPQFIFQYYEEEERQRGNFPDRFSGHQFPNYSSELNVNALLLGDSALYLCASSHYRVGYGYTFGSGTRLTVV.

The chain uses TRBV6-1 and TRBJ2-3; TRBD2 matches 10 bases. The V gene's germline CDR1 is MNHNS and CDR2 SASEGT. Trimming cost V 2 bases and J 0 bases; bases outside gene matches: 2. The length of the CDR3 is 16 residues. Here the CDR3 DNA reads TGTGCCAGCAGTGAACTAGCGGGGGCTAGCACAGATACGCAGTATTTT. It codes for CASSELAGASTDTQYF.

J is TRBJ1-6 and V is TRBV27; TRBD1 is a possible D gene (5 bases). Deletions cut 5 bases from V and 9 bases from J, with 11 bases between. The CDR3 consists of 13 residues. Germline values: CDR1 MNHEY, CDR2 SMNVEV (reference sequence). CDR3 amino acids: CASSQGLGSPLHF. The DNA for the CDR3 is TGTGCCAGCAGTCAGGGTCTCGGTTCACCCCTCCACTTT.

This rearrangement joins TRBV19 to TRBJ1-2, with 7 bases aligning to TRBD1. CDR1 is LNHDA and CDR2 is SQIVND in the germline V gene (reference sequence). Trimming cost V 7 bases and J 6 bases; bases outside gene matches: 11. The CDR3 runs 14 residues. CDR3 nucleotide sequence: TGTGCCAGTACCCCTCTAGACAGGGACCATGGCTACACCTTC. Translation gives CASTPLDRDHGYTF.

The gene calls are TRBV9 and TRBJ2-3; D not resolved. The germline gives CDR1 SGDLS, CDR2 YYNGEE. V was trimmed by 4 bases and J by 1 base, leaving 7 bases between them. The CDR3 runs to 13 residues. CDR3 sequence: CASSRRGTDTQYF. CDR3 DNA: TGTGCCAGCAGCCGAAGGGGCACAGATACGCAGTATTTT.

The sample holds a few counts of this clone. DNA of the CDR3: TGTGCCAGCAGCAGAATACAGGGAAGCTCTGGAAACACCATATATTTT. This translates into CASSRIQGSSGNTIYF. The chain combines TRBV11-2 with TRBJ1-3, with D possibly TRBD1 on 6 matching bases. Trimming shortened V by 5 bases and J by 0 bases, and 14 bases separated the two germline ends. The CDR3 is 16 residues long. Germline V gene data show CDR1 as SGHAT and CDR2 as FQNNGV.

This chain joins TRBV11-2 and TRBJ1-2; D unclear. The CDR3 runs to 14 residues. Germline V gives CDR1 SGHAT, CDR2 FQNNGV. Deletions cut 2 bases from V and 4 bases from J, with 11 bases between. The CDR3 spells CASSLSNSGYGYTF. DNA of the CDR3: TGTGCCAGCAGCTTAAGTAACTCTGGCTATGGCTACACCTTC.

This chain links TRBV6-1 with TRBJ1-5, with a weak D call TRBD1 (5 bases). Trimming took 10 bases from V and 7 from J, leaving 20 bases between them. Germline CDR1 and CDR2: MNHNS and SASEGT. CDR3 size: 14 residues. The CDR3 protein is CATFAGGTGQPQHF. CDR3 sequence (DNA): TGTGCCACCTTTGCGGGGGGGACCGGGCAGCCCCAGCATTTT.

The rearrangement joins TRBV11-3 to TRBJ2-7; D is perhaps TRBD1 (6 bases). Germline CDR1 reads SGHNT; CDR2 reads YENEEA. CDR3 length: 13 amino acids. The V gene lost 2 bases and the J gene lost 4 bases, with 9 bases spanning the gap. CDR3 DNA: TGTGCCAGCAGCTTAACGCAGGGGTACGAGCAGTACTTC. Translating gives CASSLTQGYEQYF. Full variable domain (outside the CDR3, taken from reference TRBV11-3 and TRBJ2-7): EAGVVQSPRYKIIEKKQPVAFWCNPISGHNTLYWYLQNLGQGPELLIRYENEEAVDDSQLPKDRFSAERLKGVDSTLKIQPAELGDSAVYLCASSLTQGYEQYFGPGTRLTVT.

This chain links TRBV7-9 with TRBJ2-7; perhaps TRBD1 as D (5 bases). The CDR3 length is 15 residues. The germline CDR1 and CDR2 sequences are SEHNR and FQNEAQ (reference sequence). V lost 8 bases and J 4 bases, leaving 21 bases between the germline ends. The CDR3 loop is CASSPASREWYEQYF. The CDR3 coding sequence is TGTGCCAGCTCCCCCGCGTCCAGGGAATGGTACGAGCAGTACTTC.

This clone was counted only a few times. V usage is TRBV7-2 and J usage is TRBJ1-5, with D perhaps matching TRBD1 (5 bases). Deletions cut 11 bases from V and 3 bases from J, with 14 bases between. From germline, CDR1 is SGHTA and CDR2 FQGNSA. There are 13 residues in the CDR3. CDR3 DNA sequence: TGTGCCCTTAGTGGGGGTCCCAATCAGCCCCAGCATTTT. Translating gives CALSGGPNQPQHF.

The chain has TRBV5-1 and TRBJ1-4, with a tentative D call TRBD1 (6 bases). Germline V gene lookup returns CDR1 SGHRS and CDR2 YFSETQ. V lost 4 bases to trimming and J lost 7 bases, with 14 bases between them. This CDR3 is built from 14 residues. CDR3 sequence (DNA): TGCGCCAGCAGCGGAACTGGGACACCTGAAAAACTGTTTTTT. This gives the protein CASSGTGTPEKLFF.

The rearrangement joins TRBV7-9 to TRBJ2-7; D is unclear. V lost 5 bases and J lost 3, with 14 bases in between. The CDR3 is made up of 14 amino acids. Germline CDR1 reads SEHNR; CDR2 reads FQNEAQ (reference sequence). The CDR3 sequence is CASSPSLGNYEQYF. In DNA, the CDR3 is TGTGCCAGCAGCCCCAGCCTGGGGAACTACGAGCAGTACTTC.

The V call is TRBV7-9, the J call TRBJ2-7, with TRBD2 as a possible D gene (5 bases). V lost 5 bases, J lost 5 bases, and 7 bases lay in between. This CDR3 spans 11 amino acids. From germline, CDR1 is SEHNR and CDR2 FQNEAQ (reference sequence). The CDR3, as DNA: TGTGCCAGCAGCATCGGGAACGAGCAGTACTTC. As protein: CASSIGNEQYF.

The table lists this clone with a count of one. The rearrangement uses TRBV28 and TRBJ1-1; D not resolved. Germline values: CDR1 MDHEN, CDR2 SYDVKM. V was pared by 2 bases and J by 6 bases, with 7 bases between. This CDR3 region has 12 residues. This CDR3 is CASSLSFPEAFF. As DNA, the CDR3 is TGTGCCAGCAGTTTAAGTTTCCCTGAAGCTTTCTTT.

The rearrangement uses TRBV7-9 and TRBJ2-7, with D possibly being TRBD1 or TRBD2 (5 bases each). Trimming pared 6 bases from V and 2 bases from J, leaving 14 bases between. The CDR3 totals 14 residues. Per germline, CDR1 SEHNR and CDR2 FQNEAQ (reference sequence). The CDR3: CASSFLVGAYEQYF. The CDR3 DNA sequence: TGTGCCAGCAGTTTCCTAGTGGGGGCCTACGAGCAGTACTTC.

The J gene is TRBJ1-6, the V gene TRBV5-6, with D unclear. V was shortened by 4 bases and J by 3 bases, with 11 bases between the two germline ends. Germline V gene data show CDR1 as SGHDT and CDR2 as YYEEEE. The CDR3 is 15 residues long. CDR3 in DNA: TGTGCCAGCAGCATCCAGACCAACTATAATTCACCCCTCCACTTT. Translating gives CASSIQTNYNSPLHF.

This clone was picked up a small number of times. V and J are TRBV7-9 and TRBJ1-2; D not resolved. V was cut by 5 bases and J by 7 bases, with 11 bases left in between. This CDR3 is built from 12 residues. Germline assignment: CDR1 SEHNR and CDR2 FQNEAQ (reference sequence). The CDR3 DNA sequence: TGTGCCAGCAGCCGACTATCCTCTGGCTACACCTTC. This encodes CASSRLSSGYTF.

This clone was recorded only once. V and J are TRBV19 and TRBJ2-1, with D possibly being TRBD2 (5 bases). This CDR3 contains 15 residues. V lost 4 bases and J 2 bases, leaving 12 bases between the germline ends. Germline CDR1 reads LNHDA; CDR2 reads SQIVND (reference sequence). The CDR3 nucleotides are TGTGCCAGTAGTACCCCACTAGGGCCCTACAATGAGCAGTTCTTC. Translated: CASSTPLGPYNEQFF.

The rearrangement links TRBV19 to TRBJ2-3; D possibly corresponds to TRBD1 (6 bases). CDR3 size: 15 residues. The germline V gene has CDR1 LNHDA and CDR2 SQIVND (reference sequence). Trimming removed 1 base at V and 1 base at J, with 9 bases between. The CDR3 DNA reads as TGTGCCAGTAGTATAGGCAGGGGACGCACAGATACGCAGTATTTT. Translation gives CASSIGRGRTDTQYF.

CDR3 DNA sequence: TGTGCCAGCAGCGCCGTTGCGGGCACCTACAATGAGCAGTTCTTC. It is translated as CASSAVAGTYNEQFF. The chain couples TRBV9 to TRBJ2-1; possible D gene TRBD2, 5 bases. Germline V gene data show CDR1 as SGDLS and CDR2 as YYNGEE. Trimming cost V 3 bases and J 2 bases, with 12 bases left between them. This CDR3 has 15 amino acids.

The chain combines TRBV11-3 with TRBJ1-1, with 9 bases identical to TRBD1. The V and J ends lost 3 bases and 6 bases, in that order; junction bases with no gene match: 8. CDR1 is SGHNT and CDR2 is YENEEA in the germline V gene. This CDR3 has 15 amino acids. CDR3 sequence (DNA): TGTGCCAGCAGCTTCTCACAGGGGGCTAGCTCTGAAGCTTTCTTT. Protein product: CASSFSQGASSEAFF.

The V call is TRBV27, the J call TRBJ1-3; 8 nucleotides align to TRBD1. This CDR3 has 14 amino acids. CDR1 and CDR2 (germline): MNHEY, SMNVEV (reference sequence). J was trimmed by 2 bases and V by 5 bases; bases with no gene match: 2. As DNA, the CDR3 is TGTGCCAGCAGTCCAGGGGGCCCTGGAAACACCATATATTTT. Translation gives CASSPGGPGNTIYF.

This chain links TRBV7-3 with TRBJ2-7; 12 positions agree with TRBD1. CDR1 and CDR2 (germline): SGHTA, FQGTGA. The CDR3 spans 17 residues. Unmatched junction bases numbered 8, after V lost 2 bases and J lost 3 bases. This chain's CDR3 is CASSLGPGQGADYEQYF. The DNA of the CDR3 is TGTGCCAGCAGCTTAGGACCGGGACAGGGGGCAGACTACGAGCAGTACTTC.

This chain joins TRBV29-1 and TRBJ2-5, with 11 bases that match TRBD2. The V gene's germline CDR1 is SQVTM and CDR2 ANQGSEA. The CDR3 contains 18 residues. V trimming: 4 bases; J trimming: 5 bases; junction bases outside the gene matches: 18. The CDR3 is CSVVLLGVTSGGLETQYF. The CDR3 nucleotides read TGCAGCGTTGTCCTCCTGGGGGTTACTAGCGGGGGTTTGGAGACCCAGTACTTC.

This chain links TRBV5-1 with TRBJ2-7; TRBD1 is a possible D gene (5 bases). The CDR3 loop spans 14 amino acids. V was clipped by 0 bases and J by 0 bases, with 7 bases between them. CDR1 SGHRS and CDR2 YFSETQ come from the germline V gene. In DNA, the CDR3 is TGCGCCAGCAGCTTGGTAACAGGCTCCTACGAGCAGTACTTC. Translating gives CASSLVTGSYEQYF.

The chain has TRBV27 and TRBJ1-4; TRBD1 matches at 8 bases. The V gene's germline CDR1 is MNHEY and CDR2 SMNVEV (reference sequence). This CDR3 comprises 14 residues. V dropped 10 bases and J dropped 3; count of bases not matched to a gene: 7. CDR3 DNA: TGTGCCACAAAGGGACAGGCGGCTAATGAAAAACTGTTTTTT. Residues: CATKGQAANEKLFF.

This sequence joins TRBV9 and TRBJ2-1, with 14 bases lining up with TRBD2. CDR1 is SGDLS and CDR2 is YYNGEE in the germline V gene. This CDR3 comprises 16 residues. V was clipped by 3 bases and J by 6 bases; unmatched bases: 5. CDR3 coding DNA: TGTGCCAGCAGCGCCCGACTAGCGGGGGGGAGCAATGAGCAGTTCTTC. Translated, it gives CASSARLAGGSNEQFF.